The source of this TCR beta chain is a study of T cells in localized non-small cell lung cancer. CDR1 MDHEN and CDR2 SYDVKM come from the germline V gene. V gave up 4 bases and J gave up 2 bases; unmatched junction bases: 9. CDR3 length: 16 amino acids. Profiling relied on immunoSEQ multiplex PCR, and the TCRdb table lists in-frame clones only, not all of them. The data hold 25,000 to 30,000 clones, with about 88% observed a single time. V and J are TRBV28 and TRBJ2-3, with 7 positions matching TRBD2. The receptor was isolated from a female donor of 60 years or more with stage III squamous cell lung carcinoma. Sample: peripheral blood, taken before any cancer treatment. The CDR3 DNA is TGTGCCAGCAGTTCCCGGACTAGGGGTGACACAGATACGCAGTATTTT. The encoded protein is CASSSRTRGDTDTQYF. Full variable domain (remainder filled in from reference TRBV28 and TRBJ2-3): DVKVTQSSRYLVKRTGEKVFLECVQDMDHENMFWYRQDPGLGLRLIYFSYDVKMKEKGDIPEGYSVSREKKERFSLILESASTNQTSMYLCASSSRTRGDTDTQYFGPGTRLTVL.